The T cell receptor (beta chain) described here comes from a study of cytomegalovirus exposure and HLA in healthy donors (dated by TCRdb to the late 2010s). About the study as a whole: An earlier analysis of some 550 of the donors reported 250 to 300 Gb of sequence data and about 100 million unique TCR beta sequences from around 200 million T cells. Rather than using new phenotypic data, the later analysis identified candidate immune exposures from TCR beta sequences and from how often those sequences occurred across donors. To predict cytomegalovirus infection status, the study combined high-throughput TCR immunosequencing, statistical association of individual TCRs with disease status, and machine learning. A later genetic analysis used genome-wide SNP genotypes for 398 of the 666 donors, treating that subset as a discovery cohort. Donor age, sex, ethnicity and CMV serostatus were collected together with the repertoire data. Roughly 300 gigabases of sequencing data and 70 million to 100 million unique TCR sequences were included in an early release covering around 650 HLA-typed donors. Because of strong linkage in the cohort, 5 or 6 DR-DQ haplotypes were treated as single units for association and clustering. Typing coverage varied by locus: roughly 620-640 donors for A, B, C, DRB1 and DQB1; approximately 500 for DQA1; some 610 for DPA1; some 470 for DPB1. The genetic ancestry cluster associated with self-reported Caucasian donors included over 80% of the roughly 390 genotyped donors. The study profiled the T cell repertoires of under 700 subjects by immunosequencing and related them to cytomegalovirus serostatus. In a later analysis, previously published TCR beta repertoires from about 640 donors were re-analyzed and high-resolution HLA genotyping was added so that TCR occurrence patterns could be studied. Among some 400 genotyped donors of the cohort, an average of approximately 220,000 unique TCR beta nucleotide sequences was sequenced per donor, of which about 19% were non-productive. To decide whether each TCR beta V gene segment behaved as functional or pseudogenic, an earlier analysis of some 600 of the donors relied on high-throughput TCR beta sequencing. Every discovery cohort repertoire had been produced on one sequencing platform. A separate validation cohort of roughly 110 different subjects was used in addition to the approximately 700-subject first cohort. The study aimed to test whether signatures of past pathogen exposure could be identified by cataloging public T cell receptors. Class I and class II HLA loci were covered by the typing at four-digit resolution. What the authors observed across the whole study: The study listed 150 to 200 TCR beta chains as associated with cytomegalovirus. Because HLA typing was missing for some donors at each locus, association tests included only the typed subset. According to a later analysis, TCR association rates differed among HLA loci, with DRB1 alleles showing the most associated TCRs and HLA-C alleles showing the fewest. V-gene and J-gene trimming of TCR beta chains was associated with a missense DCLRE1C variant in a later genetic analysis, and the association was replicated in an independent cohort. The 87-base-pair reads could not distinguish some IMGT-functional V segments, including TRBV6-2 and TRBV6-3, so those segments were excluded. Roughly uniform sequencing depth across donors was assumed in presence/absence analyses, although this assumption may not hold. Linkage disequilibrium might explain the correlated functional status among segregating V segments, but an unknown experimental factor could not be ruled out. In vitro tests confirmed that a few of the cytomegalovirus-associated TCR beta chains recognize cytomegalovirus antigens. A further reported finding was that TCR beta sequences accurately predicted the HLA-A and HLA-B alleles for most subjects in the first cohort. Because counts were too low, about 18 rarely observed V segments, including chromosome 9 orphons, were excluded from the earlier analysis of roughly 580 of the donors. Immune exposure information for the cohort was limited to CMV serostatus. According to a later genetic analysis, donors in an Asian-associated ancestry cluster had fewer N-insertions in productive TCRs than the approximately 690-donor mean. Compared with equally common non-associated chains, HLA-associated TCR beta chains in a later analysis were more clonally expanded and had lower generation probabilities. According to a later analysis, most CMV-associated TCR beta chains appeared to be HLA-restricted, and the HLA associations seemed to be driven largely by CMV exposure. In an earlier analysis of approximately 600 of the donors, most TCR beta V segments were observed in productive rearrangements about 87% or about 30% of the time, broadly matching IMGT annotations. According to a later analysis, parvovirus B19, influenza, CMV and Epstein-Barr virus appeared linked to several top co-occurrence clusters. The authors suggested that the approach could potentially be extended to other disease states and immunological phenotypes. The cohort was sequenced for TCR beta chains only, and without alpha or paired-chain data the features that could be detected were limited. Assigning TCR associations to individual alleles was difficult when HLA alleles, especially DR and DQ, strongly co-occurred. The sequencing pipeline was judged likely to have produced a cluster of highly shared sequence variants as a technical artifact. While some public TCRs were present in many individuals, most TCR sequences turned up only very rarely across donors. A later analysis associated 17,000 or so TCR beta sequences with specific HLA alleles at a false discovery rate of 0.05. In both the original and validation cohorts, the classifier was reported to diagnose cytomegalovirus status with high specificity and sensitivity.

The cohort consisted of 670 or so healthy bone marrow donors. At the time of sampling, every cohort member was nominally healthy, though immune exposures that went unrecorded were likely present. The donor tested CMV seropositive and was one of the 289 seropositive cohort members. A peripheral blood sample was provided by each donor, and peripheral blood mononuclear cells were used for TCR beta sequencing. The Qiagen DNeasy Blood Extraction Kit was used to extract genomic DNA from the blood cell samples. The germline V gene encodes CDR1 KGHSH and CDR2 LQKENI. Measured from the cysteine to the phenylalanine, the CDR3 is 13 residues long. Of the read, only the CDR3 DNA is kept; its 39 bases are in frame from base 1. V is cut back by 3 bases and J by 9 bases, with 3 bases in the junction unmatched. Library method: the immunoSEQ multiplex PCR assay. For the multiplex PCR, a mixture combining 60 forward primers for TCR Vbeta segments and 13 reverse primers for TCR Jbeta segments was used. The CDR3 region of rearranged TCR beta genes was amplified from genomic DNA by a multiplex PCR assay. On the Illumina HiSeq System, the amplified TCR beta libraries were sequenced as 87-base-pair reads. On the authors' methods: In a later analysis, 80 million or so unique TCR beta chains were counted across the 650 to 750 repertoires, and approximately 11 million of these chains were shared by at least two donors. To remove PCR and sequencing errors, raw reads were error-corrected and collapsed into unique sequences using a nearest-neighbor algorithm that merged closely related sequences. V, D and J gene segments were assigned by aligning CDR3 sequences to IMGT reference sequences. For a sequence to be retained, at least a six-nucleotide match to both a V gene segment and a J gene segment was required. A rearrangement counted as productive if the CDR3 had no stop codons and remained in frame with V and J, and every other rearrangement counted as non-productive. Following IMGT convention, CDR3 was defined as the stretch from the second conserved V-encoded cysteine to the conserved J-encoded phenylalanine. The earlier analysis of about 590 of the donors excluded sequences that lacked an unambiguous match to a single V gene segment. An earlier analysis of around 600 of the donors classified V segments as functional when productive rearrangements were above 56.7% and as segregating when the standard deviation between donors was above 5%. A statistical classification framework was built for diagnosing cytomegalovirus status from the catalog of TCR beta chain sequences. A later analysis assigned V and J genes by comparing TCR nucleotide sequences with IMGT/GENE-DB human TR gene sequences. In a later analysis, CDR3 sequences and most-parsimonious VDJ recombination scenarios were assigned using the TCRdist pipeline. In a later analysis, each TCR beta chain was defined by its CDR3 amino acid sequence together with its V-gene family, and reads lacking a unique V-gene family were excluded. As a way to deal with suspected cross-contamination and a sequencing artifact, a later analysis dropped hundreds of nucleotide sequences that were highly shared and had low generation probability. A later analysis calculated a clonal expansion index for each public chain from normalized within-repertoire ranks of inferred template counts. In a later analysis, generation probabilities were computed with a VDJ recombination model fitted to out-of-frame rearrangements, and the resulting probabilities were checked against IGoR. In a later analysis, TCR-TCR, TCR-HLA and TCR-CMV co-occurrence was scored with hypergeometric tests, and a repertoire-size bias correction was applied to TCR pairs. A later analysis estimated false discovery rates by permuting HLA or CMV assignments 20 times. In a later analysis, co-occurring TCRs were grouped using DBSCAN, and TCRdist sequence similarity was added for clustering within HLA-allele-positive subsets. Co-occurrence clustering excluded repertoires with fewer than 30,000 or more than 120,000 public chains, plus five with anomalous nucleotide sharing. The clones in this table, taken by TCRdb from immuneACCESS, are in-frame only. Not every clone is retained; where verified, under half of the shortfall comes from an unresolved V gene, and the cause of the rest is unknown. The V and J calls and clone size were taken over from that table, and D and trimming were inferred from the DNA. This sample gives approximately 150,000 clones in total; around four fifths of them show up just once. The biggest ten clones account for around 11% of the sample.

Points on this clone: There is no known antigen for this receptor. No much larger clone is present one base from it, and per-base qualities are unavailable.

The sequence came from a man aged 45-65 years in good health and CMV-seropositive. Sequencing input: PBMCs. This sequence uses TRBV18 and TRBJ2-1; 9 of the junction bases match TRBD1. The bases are TGTGCCAGCTCACCGCCGGACAGGGGTGAGCAGTTCTTC. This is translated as CASSPPDRGEQFF.